Given below is one T cell receptor (beta chain) in context. Its antigen remains unidentified. The data are from a study of CD8+CD57+ T cells in acquired aplastic anemia. Study details: DNA per sorted CD4+ or CD8+ sample ranged about 0.17 to 30 ug, averaging roughly 3.3 ug. For CD4+ cells, healthy donors had an average of roughly 11 million reads.

The V gene's germline CDR1 is MDHEN and CDR2 SYDVKM. Between the trimmed V and J ends, which lost 2 bases and 7 bases, there was a span of 20 bases. The CDR3 runs to 16 residues. Notes on the study in general: Simpson's diversity of CD8+ cells was not significantly different in patients compared with controls.

Genomic DNA templated the TCR beta VDJ and CDR3 profiling. TCRdb recomputed calls from the reads with MiXCR, one row per CDR3 protein. Seen here are about 190,000 distinct CDR3 sequences, about 53% observed once, and the top ten hold about 17%. Sequencing input: sorted CD4+, CD8+, or CD8+CD57+ T cells (not recorded which) from PBMCs. The TCR was taken from a human donor in good health, serving as a control. The chain combines TRBV28 with TRBJ1-2, with D tentatively TRBD1 (6 bases). The CDR3 region is CASSLVVAWTDCGYTF. For the CDR3, the DNA is TGTGCCAGCAGTTTAGTAGTAGCTTGGACAGACTGTGGCTACACCTTC.